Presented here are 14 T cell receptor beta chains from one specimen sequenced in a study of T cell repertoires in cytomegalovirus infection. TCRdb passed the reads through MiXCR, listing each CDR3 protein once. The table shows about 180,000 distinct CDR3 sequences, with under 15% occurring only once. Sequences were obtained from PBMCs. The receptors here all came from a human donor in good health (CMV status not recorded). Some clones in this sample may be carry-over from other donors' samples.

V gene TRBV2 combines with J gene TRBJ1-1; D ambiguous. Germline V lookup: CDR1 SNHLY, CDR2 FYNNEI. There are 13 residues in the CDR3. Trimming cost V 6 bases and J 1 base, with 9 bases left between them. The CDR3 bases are TGTGCCAGCAGCACTCCTAAGAACACTGAAGCTTTCTTT. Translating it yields CASSTPKNTEAFF.

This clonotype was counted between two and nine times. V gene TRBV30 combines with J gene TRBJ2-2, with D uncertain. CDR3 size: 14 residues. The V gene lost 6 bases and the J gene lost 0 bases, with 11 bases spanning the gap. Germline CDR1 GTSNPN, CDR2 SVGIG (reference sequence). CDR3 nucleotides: TGTGCCTGTCGGACCATCGCGAACACCGGGGAGCTGTTTTTT. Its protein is CACRTIANTGELFF.

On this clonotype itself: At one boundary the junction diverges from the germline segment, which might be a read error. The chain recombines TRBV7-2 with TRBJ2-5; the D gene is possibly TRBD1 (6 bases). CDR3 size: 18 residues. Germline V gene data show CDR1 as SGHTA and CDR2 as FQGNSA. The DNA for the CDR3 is TGTGCCAGCACCTCGCGAGGGGGAAGGTTTGTGACTCAAGAGACCCGGTACTTC. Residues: CASTSRGGRFVTQETRYF.

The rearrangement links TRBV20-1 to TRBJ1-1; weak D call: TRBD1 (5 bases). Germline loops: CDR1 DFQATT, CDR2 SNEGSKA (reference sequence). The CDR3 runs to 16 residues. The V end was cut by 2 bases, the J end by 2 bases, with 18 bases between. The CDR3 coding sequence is TGCAGTGCTAGATTGCCAGGACACCTGACTAACACTGAAGCTTTCTTT. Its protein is CSARLPGHLTNTEAFF.

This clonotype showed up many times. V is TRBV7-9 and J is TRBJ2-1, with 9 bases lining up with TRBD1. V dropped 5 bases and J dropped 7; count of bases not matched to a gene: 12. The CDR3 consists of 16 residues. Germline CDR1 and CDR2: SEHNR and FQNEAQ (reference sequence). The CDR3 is CASSGPGQGFRNEQFF. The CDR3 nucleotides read TGTGCCAGCAGCGGGCCGGGACAGGGTTTTAGAAATGAGCAGTTCTTC.

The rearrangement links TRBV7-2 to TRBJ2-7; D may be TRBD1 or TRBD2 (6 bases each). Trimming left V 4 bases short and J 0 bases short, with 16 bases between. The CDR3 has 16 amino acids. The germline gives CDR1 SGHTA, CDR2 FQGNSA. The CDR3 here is CASSSVGGLSSYEQYF. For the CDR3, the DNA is TGTGCCAGCAGCTCAGTGGGGGGCCTAAGCTCCTACGAGCAGTACTTC. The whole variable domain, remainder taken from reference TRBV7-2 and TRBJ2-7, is GAGVSQSPSNKVTEKGKDVELRCDPISGHTALYWYRQSLGQGLEFLIYFQGNSAPDKSGLPSDRFSAERTGGSVSTLTIQRTQQEDSAVYLCASSSVGGLSSYEQYFGPGTRLTVT.

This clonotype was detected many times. The CDR3 region is CASSLAGVSGEQFF. CDR3 in DNA: TGTGCCAGCAGCTTAGCGGGGGTATCCGGTGAGCAGTTCTTC. This chain connects TRBV7-2 to TRBJ2-1; D assignment may be TRBD1 or TRBD2 (5 bases each). The V gene lost 0 bases and the J gene lost 9 bases, with 12 bases spanning the gap. CDR3 length equals 14 residues. Germline V lookup: CDR1 SGHTA, CDR2 FQGNSA. Complete variable domain (other parts from reference TRBV7-2 and TRBJ2-1): GAGVSQSPSNKVTEKGKDVELRCDPISGHTALYWYRQSLGQGLEFLIYFQGNSAPDKSGLPSDRFSAERTGGSVSTLTIQRTQQEDSAVYLCASSLAGVSGEQFFGPGTRLTVL.

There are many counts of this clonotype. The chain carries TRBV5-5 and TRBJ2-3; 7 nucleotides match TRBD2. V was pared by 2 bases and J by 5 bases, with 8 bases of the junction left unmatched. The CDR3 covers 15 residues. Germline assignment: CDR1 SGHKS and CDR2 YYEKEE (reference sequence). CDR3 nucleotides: TGTGCCAGCAGCTTAGAAGCGGGGAGGATAGATACGCAGTATTTT. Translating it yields CASSLEAGRIDTQYF.

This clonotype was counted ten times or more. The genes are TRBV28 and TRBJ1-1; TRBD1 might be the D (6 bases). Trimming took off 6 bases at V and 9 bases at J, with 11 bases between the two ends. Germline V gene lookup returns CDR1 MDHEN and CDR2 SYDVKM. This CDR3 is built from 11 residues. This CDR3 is CASRQTGKAFF. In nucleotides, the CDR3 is TGTGCCAGCAGACAGACAGGAAAAGCTTTCTTT.

CDR3: CASSFINLWDSYNEQFF. DNA for the CDR3: TGTGCCAGCAGTTTCATTAACTTATGGGACTCCTACAATGAGCAGTTCTTC. The chain has TRBV12-3 or TRBV12-4 and TRBJ2-1; no firm D call. The CDR3 extends over 17 amino acids. The ends were cut back, 3 bases at V and 0 bases at J, with 15 bases in the middle.

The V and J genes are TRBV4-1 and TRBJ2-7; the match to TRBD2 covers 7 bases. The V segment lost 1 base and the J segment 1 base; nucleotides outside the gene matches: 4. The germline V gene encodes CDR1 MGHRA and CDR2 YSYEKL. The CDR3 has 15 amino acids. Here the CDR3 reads CASSQAGGGSYEQYF. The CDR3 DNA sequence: TGCGCCAGCAGCCAAGCTGGGGGGGGATCCTACGAGCAGTACTTC.

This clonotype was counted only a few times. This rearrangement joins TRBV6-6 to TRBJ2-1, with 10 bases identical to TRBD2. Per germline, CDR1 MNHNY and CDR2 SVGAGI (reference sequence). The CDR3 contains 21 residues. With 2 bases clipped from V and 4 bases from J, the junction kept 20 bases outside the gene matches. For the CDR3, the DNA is TGTGCCAGCAGTTACCCTAAGACGACTAGCGGGCCGCGCCCCCGTTACAATGAGCAGTTCTTC. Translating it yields CASSYPKTTSGPRPRYNEQFF.

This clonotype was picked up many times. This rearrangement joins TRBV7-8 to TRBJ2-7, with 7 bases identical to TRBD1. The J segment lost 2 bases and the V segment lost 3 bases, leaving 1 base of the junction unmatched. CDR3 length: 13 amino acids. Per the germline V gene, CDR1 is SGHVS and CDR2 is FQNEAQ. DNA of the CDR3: TGTGCCAGCAGCTTCGGGACAGCCTACGAGCAGTACTTC. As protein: CASSFGTAYEQYF.

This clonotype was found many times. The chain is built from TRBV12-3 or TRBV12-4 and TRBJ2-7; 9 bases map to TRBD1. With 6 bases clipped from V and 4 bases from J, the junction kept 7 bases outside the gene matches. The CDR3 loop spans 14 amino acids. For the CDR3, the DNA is TGTGCCAGCAGGGGACAGGGTCCCCATTACGAGCAGTACTTC. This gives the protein CASRGQGPHYEQYF.